Below are 10 T cell receptor beta chains sequenced from a single sample in a study of T cells in Graves' hyperthyroidism and ophthalmopathy. TCR beta CDR3 sequences were amplified from RNA transcripts. The primer set for the first-round RT-PCR of the TCR CDR3 was HTBI. TCRdb re-derived calls from the multiplex PCR reads in MiXCR, one entry per CDR3 protein. The table lists 300,000 to 350,000 distinct CDR3 sequences, about 15% of them singletons. Sequencing input: blood. The source of these receptors is a man aged 30 to 45 with Graves' hyperthyroidism.

In its sample, this clonotype was seen many times. The chain uses TRBV30 and TRBJ1-5; D remains unclear. There are 13 residues in the CDR3. V lost 3 bases to trimming and J lost 4 bases, with 10 bases between them. CDR1 and CDR2 from the germline V gene are GTSNPN and SVGIG (reference sequence). This CDR3 reads CAWSPDGNQPQHF. CDR3 nucleotides: TGTGCCTGGAGCCCCGACGGAAATCAGCCCCAGCATTTT.

This chain joins TRBV5-6 and TRBJ1-1; 7 positions agree with TRBD1. Germline V gene sequence: CDR1 SGHDT, CDR2 YYEEEE. V shed 6 bases, J shed 4 bases, and the junction held 6 bases outside the gene matches. The CDR3 is 13 residues long. The CDR3 nucleotides read TGTGCCAGCAACCTTCGACAGGGCACTGAAGCTTTCTTT. This encodes CASNLRQGTEAFF.

About this clonotype itself: With a much larger clone just one base away, this may be a read error. The chain is built from TRBV7-9 and TRBJ2-1, with 7 bases identical to TRBD2. With 7 bases clipped from V and 0 bases from J, the junction kept 9 bases outside the gene matches. This CDR3 region has 16 residues. From germline, CDR1 is SEHNR and CDR2 FQNEAQ (reference sequence). DNA of the CDR3: TGTGCCAGCACCGAAGCTAGCGGTCACTCCTACAATGAGCAGTTCTTC. As protein: CASTEASGHSYNEQFF.

This clonotype was counted between two and nine times. V usage is TRBV10-3 and J usage is TRBJ1-5, with TRBD1 identical over 10 bases. The CDR3 covers 15 residues. Germline-derived CDR1 and CDR2 are ENHRY and SYGVKD. The V segment lost 4 bases and the J segment 6 bases; nucleotides outside the gene matches: 6. The CDR3 loop reads CAISATGGDFQPQHF. CDR3 nucleotide sequence: TGTGCCATCAGTGCGACAGGGGGCGATTTTCAGCCCCAGCATTTT.

This chain joins TRBV6-1 and TRBJ2-6; D is undetermined. The germline gives CDR1 MNHNS, CDR2 SASEGT. With 6 bases removed from V and 3 bases from J, the gap between germline ends came to 12 bases. CDR3 length: 15 amino acids. The CDR3 nucleotides read TGTGCCAGCAGAACCCGGGTATTTGGGGCCAACGTCCTGACTTTC. Protein product: CASRTRVFGANVLTF.

This clonotype was counted ten times or more. The chain has TRBV20-1 and TRBJ2-7; D remains unclear. Trimming removed 3 bases at V and 0 bases at J, with 9 bases between. This CDR3 region has 13 residues. Germline values: CDR1 DFQATT, CDR2 SNEGSKA (reference sequence). This chain's CDR3 is CSARASNSYEQYF. CDR3 nucleotide sequence: TGCAGTGCTAGGGCTAGTAACTCCTACGAGCAGTACTTC.

This clonotype was picked up many times. At one end the junction does not follow the germline gene, possibly because of a read error. The V and J genes are TRBV7-7 and TRBJ2-1; D is ambiguous. Germline V gene data show CDR1 as SSHAT and CDR2 as FNYEAQ (reference sequence). The CDR3 is 12 residues long. The chain's CDR3 is CASSSRTGEQFF. The DNA of the CDR3 is TGTGCTAGCAGCTCCAGGACGGGTGAGCAGTTCTTC.

The chain has TRBV11-2 and TRBJ1-1; D gene unclear. Per the germline V gene, CDR1 is SGHAT and CDR2 is FQNNGV. V lost 7 bases to trimming and J lost 6 bases, with 18 bases between them. The CDR3 has 14 amino acids. Written as DNA, the CDR3 is TGTGCCAGCACCCCTAGGGTCGATTTGCCTGAAGCTTTCTTT. It specifies CASTPRVDLPEAFF. Full variable domain (remainder filled in from reference TRBV11-2 and TRBJ1-1): EAGVAQSPRYKIIEKRQSVAFWCNPISGHATLYWYQQILGQGPKLLIQFQNNGVVDDSQLPKDRFSAERLKGVDSTLKIQPAKLEDSAVYLCASTPRVDLPEAFFGQGTRLTVV.

This clonotype was found many times. This chain links TRBV3-1 with TRBJ1-4, with no clear D. This CDR3 is 16 amino acids long. CDR1 and CDR2 from the germline V gene are LGHDT and YNNKEL (reference sequence). V was pared by 1 base and J by 5 bases, with 14 bases between. In DNA, the CDR3 is TGTGCCAGCAGCCAAGGGATGGGGAACTACAATGAAAAACTGTTTTTT. Its protein is CASSQGMGNYNEKLFF. The whole variable domain, remainder taken from reference TRBV3-1 and TRBJ1-4, is DTAVSQTPKYLVTQMGNDKSIKCEQNLGHDTMYWYKQDSKKFLKIMFSYNNKELIINETVPNRFSPKSPDKAHLNLHINSLELGDSAVYFCASSQGMGNYNEKLFFGSGTQLSVL.

Only a few counts were recorded for this clonotype. This CDR3 reads CSVERRDNEQFF. CDR3 DNA sequence: TGCAGCGTTGAGCGCAGGGACAATGAGCAGTTCTTC. The J gene is TRBJ2-1, the V gene TRBV29-1; a weak D match, TRBD1 (5 bases). V was pared by 3 bases and J by 5 bases, with 8 bases between. CDR1 and CDR2 (germline): SQVTM, ANQGSEA. The length of the CDR3 is 12 residues.